These 27 T cell receptor beta chains originate from one sample sequenced in a study of vaccination and CD4 T cells after COVID-19. Which antigens these TCRs recognize remains unknown. Sample treatment: roughly 10-day PBMC culture with coronavirus spike peptide pools or control peptides (ViraFEST assay). The Oncomine TCR Beta short-read assay was applied to DNA of cultured CD4+ T cells. One entry per CDR3 protein results from TCRdb running MiXCR on the PCR reads. The sample yields 10,000 to 15,000 distinct CDR3 sequences, roughly two thirds seen once. The sequencing sample was made of CD4+ T cells from blood, cultured in vitro. These receptors were obtained from a human donor who had recovered from COVID-19.

This clonotype appeared a single time. This chain joins TRBV27 and TRBJ2-3; no clear D gene. This CDR3 has 13 residues. CDR1 is MNHEY and CDR2 is SMNVEV in the germline V gene (reference sequence). The germline V and J ends were trimmed by 2 bases and 1 base, with 4 bases remaining between them. This CDR3 reads CASSLEGTDTQYF. CDR3 bases: TGTGCCAGCAGTTTAGAGGGCACAGATACGCAGTATTTT.

This clonotype was counted a single time. This chain connects TRBV12-3 or TRBV12-4 to TRBJ1-3; 7 bases map to TRBD1. The J segment lost 2 bases and the V segment lost 0 bases, leaving 4 bases of the junction unmatched. This CDR3 is built from 16 residues. In nucleotides, the CDR3 is TGTGCCAGCAGTTTAGCCGGAAGGGGGCCTGGAAACACCATATATTTT. Its translation is CASSLAGRGPGNTIYF.

This chain links TRBV11-2 with TRBJ2-2; 14 bases fit TRBD2. Germline lookup yields CDR1 SGHAT and CDR2 FQNNGV. This CDR3 spans 14 amino acids. V gave up 5 bases and J gave up 12 bases; unmatched junction bases: 5. CDR3 amino acids: CASSPTSGGAKLFF. The CDR3 DNA follows: TGTGCCAGCAGCCCGACTAGCGGGGGGGCGAAGCTGTTTTTT. Based on the CDR3 plus reference TRBV11-2 and TRBJ2-2, the full variable domain is EAGVAQSPRYKIIEKRQSVAFWCNPISGHATLYWYQQILGQGPKLLIQFQNNGVVDDSQLPKDRFSAERLKGVDSTLKIQPAKLEDSAVYLCASSPTSGGAKLFFGEGSRLTVL.

The chain links TRBV2 to TRBJ2-3; 11 positions match TRBD2. Germline CDR1 is SNHLY and CDR2 is FYNNEI. This CDR3 comprises 19 residues. Trimming removed 0 bases from V and 3 bases from J; junction bases left unmatched: 11. The CDR3 protein is CASSEALRLAGFGTDTQYF. CDR3 nucleotides: TGTGCCAGCAGTGAAGCGCTTCGACTAGCGGGGTTTGGGACAGATACGCAGTATTTT.

The rearrangement links TRBV6-1 to TRBJ2-7, with D perhaps TRBD1 (6 bases). Trimming shortened V by 3 bases and J by 1 base, and 19 bases separated the two germline ends. The length of the CDR3 is 17 residues. Germline-derived CDR1 and CDR2 are MNHNS and SASEGT. CDR3: CASSDGPRQGLSYEQYF. In DNA, the CDR3 is TGTGCCAGCAGTGACGGACCCCGGCAGGGGCTATCCTACGAGCAGTACTTC.

J is TRBJ2-3 and V is TRBV11-2; D is undetermined. Germline V gene sequence: CDR1 SGHAT, CDR2 FQNNGV. Trimming cost V 0 bases and J 2 bases, with 9 bases left between them. The CDR3 runs 15 residues. The CDR3 is CASSLDGYPTDTQYF. DNA for the CDR3: TGTGCCAGCAGCTTAGACGGCTACCCCACAGATACGCAGTATTTT.

This clonotype was observed a few times. The chain has TRBV6-1 and TRBJ1-5; no clear D gene. The CDR3 spans 15 residues. Trimming removed 7 bases at V and 2 bases at J, with 15 bases between. The V gene's germline CDR1 is MNHNS and CDR2 SASEGT. CDR3 sequence: CASTPLNPGNQPQHF. CDR3 DNA: TGTGCCAGCACCCCTTTGAATCCAGGCAATCAGCCCCAGCATTTT.

The table lists this clonotype with a few counts. V gene TRBV19 combines with J gene TRBJ2-2; 11 bases are shared with TRBD2. The trim removed 3 bases at V and 6 bases at J, leaving 15 bases unmatched. Germline V CDR1 and CDR2: LNHDA, SQIVND (reference sequence). The length of the CDR3 is 19 residues. The DNA of the CDR3 is TGTGCCAGTAGTATGTGGCTAGCGGGAGGAATCAAGGTGGCCGGGGAGCTGTTTTTT. Its translation is CASSMWLAGGIKVAGELFF.

The rearrangement joins TRBV3-1 to TRBJ2-5; D not certain. Germline V gives CDR1 LGHDT, CDR2 YNNKEL (reference sequence). This CDR3 has 12 residues. Trimming took off 0 bases at V and 5 bases at J, with 4 bases between the two ends. The CDR3 spells CASSQDSETQYF. The CDR3 coding sequence is TGTGCCAGCAGCCAAGATAGCGAGACCCAGTACTTC.

The chain links TRBV12-3 or TRBV12-4 to TRBJ1-3, with TRBD1 matching over 9 bases. The V and J ends lost 3 bases and 4 bases, in that order; junction bases with no gene match: 4. This CDR3 has 15 residues. This CDR3 reads CASSFGQGNGNTIYF. The DNA of the CDR3 is TGTGCCAGCAGTTTCGGACAGGGGAACGGAAACACCATATATTTT.

The genes are TRBV7-2 and TRBJ1-2; no firm D call. Trimming pared 1 base from V and 5 bases from J, leaving 11 bases between. Germline CDR1 SGHTA, CDR2 FQGNSA. The CDR3 covers 14 residues. CDR3 protein: CASSLVGVGYGYTF. CDR3 in DNA: TGTGCCAGCAGCTTAGTTGGGGTTGGGTATGGCTACACCTTC.

This chain uses TRBV12-3 or TRBV12-4 with TRBJ1-2, with 7 bases fitting TRBD1. This CDR3 contains 13 residues. V lost 5 bases and J lost 7; bases outside the gene matches: 7. The CDR3 coding sequence is TGTGCCAGCAGTCAGACAGGGTGGCGTGGCTACACCTTC. Its protein product is CASSQTGWRGYTF.

The chain has TRBV20-1 and TRBJ1-5, with unresolved D. Looked up from germline, CDR1 is DFQATT and CDR2 is SNEGSKA (reference sequence). Trimming took off 3 bases at V and 7 bases at J, with 19 bases between the two ends. This CDR3 has 15 residues. DNA for the CDR3: TGCAGTGCTAGGGAAGGAGGCCGGGTAGAGCAGCCCCAGCATTTT. As protein: CSAREGGRVEQPQHF.

The V and J genes are TRBV6-2 or TRBV6-3 and TRBJ2-4; D is perhaps TRBD2 (5 bases). The length of the CDR3 is 15 residues. V was trimmed by 5 bases and J by 6 bases, leaving 17 bases between them. Looked up from germline, CDR1 is MNHEY and CDR2 is SVGEGT. Written as DNA, the CDR3 is TGTGCCAGCAGTAATGCGGGTCTGAGGAGAAACATTCAGTACTTC. Encoded protein: CASSNAGLRRNIQYF.

The chain links TRBV20-1 to TRBJ2-7; 9 bases agree with TRBD1. Germline CDR1 and CDR2: DFQATT and SNEGSKA (reference sequence). The CDR3 has 15 amino acids. With 3 bases clipped from V and 5 bases from J, the junction kept 11 bases outside the gene matches. The CDR3 nucleotides read TGCAGTGCTAGGTCCTGGACAGGGGCGATAGACGAGCAGTACTTC. This encodes CSARSWTGAIDEQYF.

This chain uses TRBV7-6 with TRBJ2-5; TRBD2 aligns across 11 bases. The trim removed 5 bases at V and 7 bases at J, leaving 9 bases unmatched. This CDR3 has 15 amino acids. Germline CDR1 is SGHVS and CDR2 is FNYEAQ. CDR3 protein: CASSPGTSGGGTQYF. DNA for the CDR3: TGTGCCAGCAGCCCAGGGACTAGCGGAGGGGGGACCCAGTACTTC.

The rearrangement joins TRBV19 to TRBJ1-5, with D tentatively TRBD1 (5 bases). Germline-derived CDR1 and CDR2 are LNHDA and SQIVND (reference sequence). V lost 7 bases and J lost 2, with 15 bases in between. The CDR3 length is 15 residues. In DNA form, the CDR3 reads TGTGCCAGTACCAATGGTTGGGGCGGCAATCAGCCCCAGCATTTT. Encoded protein: CASTNGWGGNQPQHF.

The rearrangement links TRBV12-3 or TRBV12-4 to TRBJ1-2, with 7 bases fitting TRBD1. The CDR3 has 14 residues. V lost 4 bases, J lost 4 bases, and 6 bases stayed unmatched. The CDR3 nucleotides are TGTGCCAGCAGTTACCAGGGACAGCCCTATGGCTACACCTTC. Amino acids: CASSYQGQPYGYTF.

This rearrangement joins TRBV30 to TRBJ1-5; 7 bases are a match to TRBD1. The CDR3 has 15 amino acids. CDR1 is GTSNPN, CDR2 SVGIG, per germline (reference sequence). Trimming at V came to 2 bases and at J to 4 bases, leaving 8 bases not matched to a gene. This chain's CDR3 is CAWSLTGAGNQPQHF. In DNA form, the CDR3 reads TGTGCCTGGAGTCTAACAGGGGCGGGGAATCAGCCCCAGCATTTT.

This clonotype was picked up a small number of times. The chain couples TRBV7-3 to TRBJ2-7, with a possible D match to TRBD1 (5 bases). From germline, CDR1 is SGHTA and CDR2 FQGTGA. The CDR3 loop spans 13 amino acids. Trimming shortened V by 3 bases and J by 6 bases, and 12 bases separated the two germline ends. This chain's CDR3 is CASSFQGQSEQYF. The CDR3 DNA follows: TGTGCCAGCAGCTTCCAGGGCCAATCCGAGCAGTACTTC.

The V call is TRBV27, the J call TRBJ2-1; TRBD1 agrees at 8 bases. The CDR3 has 14 amino acids. CDR1 is MNHEY, CDR2 SMNVEV, per germline (reference sequence). V shed 7 bases and J 9 bases; nucleotides not matched to a gene: 11. The CDR3: CASKRGQGIGEQFF. DNA of the CDR3: TGTGCCAGCAAGAGAGGACAGGGAATTGGTGAGCAGTTCTTC.

This chain connects TRBV7-2 to TRBJ2-7; TRBD2 aligns across 12 bases. Trimming cost V 5 bases and J 2 bases; bases outside gene matches: 4. CDR3 length equals 15 residues. Germline assignment: CDR1 SGHTA and CDR2 FQGNSA. This CDR3 reads CASSARTSGTYEQYF. The CDR3 DNA is TGTGCCAGCAGCGCGCGGACTAGCGGGACCTACGAGCAGTACTTC.

This clonotype was counted a few times. The chain is built from TRBV18 and TRBJ1-1; D is undetermined. In germline, CDR1 is KGHSH, CDR2 LQKENI. Deletions cut 4 bases from V and 0 bases from J, with 6 bases between. This CDR3 has 13 residues. The CDR3 region is CASSRGLNTEAFF. The CDR3 DNA reads TGTGCCAGCTCACGAGGGCTGAACACTGAAGCTTTCTTT.

The V and J genes are TRBV27 and TRBJ2-1, with a weak D call TRBD2 (6 bases). With 6 bases removed from V and 9 bases from J, the gap between germline ends came to 21 bases. The CDR3 totals 15 residues. CDR1 and CDR2 (germline): MNHEY, SMNVEV (reference sequence). The CDR3: CASRDPKTSTSEQFF. As DNA, the CDR3 is TGTGCCAGCAGGGACCCGAAGACTAGTACTAGTGAGCAGTTCTTC.

The chain combines TRBV19 with TRBJ1-4; no reliable D call. Trimming took off 0 bases at V and 11 bases at J, with 10 bases between the two ends. The CDR3 consists of 13 residues. The germline V gene encodes CDR1 LNHDA and CDR2 SQIVND (reference sequence). CDR3: CASSIDRGIKLFF. The CDR3 nucleotides are TGTGCCAGTAGTATAGATCGGGGTATCAAACTGTTTTTT.

This chain joins TRBV20-1 and TRBJ1-4; D gene unclear. V dropped 0 bases and J dropped 7 bases, with 12 bases sitting between them. Germline V lookup: CDR1 DFQATT, CDR2 SNEGSKA (reference sequence). There are 14 residues in the CDR3. CDR3 coding DNA: TGCAGTGCTAGAGATGGCAGGTTTAGTGAAAAACTGTTTTTT. Translated: CSARDGRFSEKLFF.

The chain is built from TRBV7-9 and TRBJ2-2; D not certain. The CDR3 runs 13 residues. Germline V gene data show CDR1 as SEHNR and CDR2 as FQNEAQ (reference sequence). Trimming shortened V by 3 bases and J by 4 bases, and 6 bases separated the two germline ends. The CDR3 region is CASSFLGTGELFF. The CDR3 nucleotides read TGTGCCAGCAGCTTTCTGGGCACCGGGGAGCTGTTTTTT.